This entry lists 9 T cell receptor beta chains sequenced from one sample in a study of Ad26.COV2.S vaccination and SARS-CoV-2 variants. The sample's treatment: roughly 20 received Ad26.COV2.S at low or high dose, single or two shots; about 5 received placebo; per-sample allocation not given. The samples were gathered on day 63 after the first injection of vaccine or placebo. Generated by immunoSEQ multiplex PCR, the TCRdb table keeps only in-frame clones and is missing some. Here the sample spans about 420,000 clones, around 87% being singletons. The material was peripheral blood, obtained in a trial of Ad26.COV2.S vaccine versus placebo. Receptors were obtained from a person aged 18 to 65 who received the Ad26.COV2.S COVID-19 vaccine or a placebo.

The chain combines TRBV11-2 with TRBJ2-1; D remains unclear. Trimming stripped 5 bases from V and 7 bases from J, with 9 bases between. CDR1 SGHAT and CDR2 FQNNGV come from the germline V gene. The CDR3 length is 12 residues. CDR3 in DNA: TGTGCCAGCAGCCGGCTAGGGAATGAGCAGTTCTTC. Residues: CASSRLGNEQFF.

The V and J genes are TRBV4-1 and TRBJ2-7; TRBD1 might be the D (6 bases). The germline V and J ends were trimmed by 4 bases and 0 bases, with 13 bases remaining between them. Germline lookup yields CDR1 MGHRA and CDR2 YSYEKL. This CDR3 spans 15 amino acids. The CDR3 DNA reads TGCGCCAGCAGCCCAGGACAGACCGTCTCCTACGAGCAGTACTTC. It is translated as CASSPGQTVSYEQYF.

The V and J genes are TRBV7-8 and TRBJ1-2, with D perhaps matching TRBD1 (6 bases). The CDR3 length is 14 residues. Between the trimmed V and J ends, which lost 5 bases and 6 bases, there was a span of 16 bases. Germline CDR1 SGHVS, CDR2 FQNEAQ. The CDR3 sequence is CASSMMDSPDGYTF. In nucleotides, the CDR3 is TGTGCCAGCAGCATGATGGACAGTCCCGATGGCTACACCTTC.

This clone has just one count. The chain combines TRBV6-2 or TRBV6-3 with TRBJ1-4, with D perhaps TRBD1 (5 bases). This CDR3 spans 13 amino acids. The V gene's germline CDR1 is MNHEY and CDR2 SVGEGT. V lost 4 bases to trimming and J lost 4 bases, with 7 bases between them. CDR3 loop: CASSWGGNEKLFF. CDR3 in DNA: TGTGCCAGCAGTTGGGGCGGTAATGAAAAACTGTTTTTT.

J is TRBJ2-1 and V is TRBV15; 7 bases agree with TRBD1. Trimming took 0 bases from V and 7 from J; bases not matched to a gene: 6. Looked up from germline, CDR1 is LNHNV and CDR2 is YYDKDF (reference sequence). CDR3 length equals 15 residues. The CDR3 reads CATSRDLAGGNEQFF. The DNA of the CDR3 is TGTGCCACCAGCAGAGATTTGGCAGGGGGAAATGAGCAGTTCTTC.

This chain connects TRBV24-1 to TRBJ2-3; a weak D match, TRBD2 (6 bases). Per germline, CDR1 KGHDR and CDR2 SFDVKD. The CDR3 totals 16 residues. Between the trimmed V and J ends, which lost 5 bases and 2 bases, there was a span of 16 bases. CDR3 DNA: TGTGCCACCAGTGTTTCCAGGGCGGGGACCACAGATACGCAGTATTTT. Encoded protein: CATSVSRAGTTDTQYF.

The chain has TRBV7-9 and TRBJ1-3; TRBD1 is a possible D gene (5 bases). This CDR3 is built from 15 residues. Looked up from germline, CDR1 is SEHNR and CDR2 is FQNEAQ (reference sequence). V lost 1 base, J lost 1 base, and 8 bases lay in between. Here the CDR3 reads CASSLGTPSGNTIYF. The DNA of the CDR3 is TGTGCCAGCAGCTTAGGGACACCTTCTGGAAACACCATATATTTT. The full variable domain, rest sourced from reference TRBV7-9 and TRBJ1-3, is DTGVSQNPRHKITKRGQNVTFRCDPISEHNRLYWYRQTLGQGPEFLTYFQNEAQLEKSRLLSDRFSAERPKGSFSTLEIQRTEQGDSAMYLCASSLGTPSGNTIYFGEGSWLTVV.

The gene calls are TRBV7-6 and TRBJ2-7; 7 bases agree with TRBD2. V was pared by 4 bases and J by 3 bases, with 3 bases of the junction left unmatched. CDR3 size: 13 residues. CDR1 is SGHVS, CDR2 FNYEAQ, per germline. The CDR3 is CASSSGLFYEQYF. The CDR3 region has the DNA TGTGCCAGCAGCTCGGGACTATTCTACGAGCAGTACTTC.

This chain links TRBV9 with TRBJ2-1; D remains ambiguous. Germline V lookup: CDR1 SGDLS, CDR2 YYNGEE. The V and J ends lost 3 bases and 5 bases respectively, with 6 bases between them. CDR3 length equals 12 residues. The CDR3 sequence: CASSGAHNEQFF. Written as DNA, the CDR3 is TGTGCCAGCAGCGGCGCACACAATGAGCAGTTCTTC.